The next 18 T cell receptor beta chains were all read from a single sample in a study of neoadjuvant anti-PD-1 for oral cavity cancer (dated by TCRdb to about 2021). The time point label here, explained by the study, means: before neoadjuvant nivolumab. Library preparation was by the immunoSEQ multiplex PCR assay. This immuneACCESS table, as held by TCRdb, lists in-frame sequences with V and J called but not all clones. Of the missing ones, under half trace to an unresolved V gene in checked studies; the others have no known cause. The sample table lists 10,000 to 15,000 clones, 50% to 65% of them with a count of one. The ten largest account for roughly an eighth of the sample. The input for sequencing was tumor tissue, taken before nivolumab (anti-PD-1) treatment. All receptors come from a person between 40 and 79 years old with oral cavity squamous cell carcinoma.

The rearrangement joins TRBV10-2 to TRBJ1-1; D unresolved. This CDR3 comprises 13 residues. The germline CDR1 and CDR2 sequences are WSHSY and SAAADI. V lost 8 bases and J 5 bases, leaving 15 bases between the germline ends. The CDR3 region has the DNA TGCGCCAGCGCCCGCGGGTTGAGGACTGAAGCTTTCTTT. It specifies CASARGLRTEAFF.

The chain combines TRBV19 with TRBJ2-6; D gene unclear. Trimming took off 1 base at V and 0 bases at J, with 7 bases between the two ends. Germline CDR1 reads LNHDA; CDR2 reads SQIVND (reference sequence). The CDR3 loop spans 16 amino acids. CDR3 protein: CASSIVRASGANVLTF. In nucleotides, the CDR3 is TGTGCCAGTAGTATAGTTAGGGCCTCTGGGGCCAACGTCCTGACTTTC.

This clone turned up a few times. The chain employs TRBV7-8 and TRBJ1-2; D unresolved. Trimming stripped 5 bases from V and 0 bases from J, with 10 bases between. From germline, CDR1 is SGHVS and CDR2 FQNEAQ. This CDR3 has 14 residues. In nucleotides, the CDR3 is TGTGCCAGCAGCCTAGACATTACTAACTATGGCTACACCTTC. It codes for CASSLDITNYGYTF.

The rearrangement uses TRBV10-3 and TRBJ2-4, with D unresolved. This CDR3 contains 12 residues. Germline V gene sequence: CDR1 ENHRY, CDR2 SYGVKD. The ends were cut back, 0 bases at V and 7 bases at J, with 4 bases in the middle. The CDR3 coding sequence is TGTGCCATCAGTGAGTCTAGGAACATTCAGTACTTC. Its protein is CAISESRNIQYF.

The rearrangement links TRBV28 to TRBJ2-5; D call uncertain. V was cut by 6 bases and J by 5 bases, with 10 bases left in between. Germline V lookup: CDR1 MDHEN, CDR2 SYDVKM. The CDR3 consists of 12 residues. The CDR3 DNA follows: TGTGCCAGCAGAGAAAAGGGTGAGACCCAGTACTTC. It encodes CASREKGETQYF. The entire variable domain, with the rest obtained from reference TRBV28 and TRBJ2-5, is as follows: DVKVTQSSRYLVKRTGEKVFLECVQDMDHENMFWYRQDPGLGLRLIYFSYDVKMKEKGDIPEGYSVSREKKERFSLILESASTNQTSMYLCASREKGETQYFGPGTRLLVL.

The chain carries TRBV2 and TRBJ2-7; TRBD2 matches 12 bases. There are 12 residues in the CDR3. With V trimmed by 6 bases and J by 6 bases, 0 bases remained unmatched. Looked up from germline, CDR1 is SNHLY and CDR2 is FYNNEI. The CDR3 sequence: CASRTSGSEQYF. In DNA form, the CDR3 reads TGTGCCAGCAGGACTAGCGGGAGCGAGCAGTACTTC.

V gene TRBV6-5 combines with J gene TRBJ2-1; 10 bases align to TRBD1. Germline loops: CDR1 MNHEY, CDR2 SVGAGI. This CDR3 region has 13 residues. The J segment lost 10 bases and the V segment lost 6 bases, leaving 6 bases of the junction unmatched. Here the CDR3 DNA reads TGTGCCAGCAGCAGACAGGGGGCTAAGGAGCAGTTCTTC. It encodes CASSRQGAKEQFF.

The rearrangement uses TRBV4-3 and TRBJ1-1; D uncertain. Germline CDR1 is LGHNA and CDR2 is YSLEER. The length of the CDR3 is 15 residues. The V and J ends lost 2 bases and 0 bases respectively, with 10 bases between them. The CDR3 region is CASSQTVIMNTEAFF. CDR3 coding DNA: TGCGCCAGCAGCCAAACTGTCATCATGAACACTGAAGCTTTCTTT.

This clone was picked up a small number of times. The V gene is TRBV11-2, the J gene TRBJ2-3, with a tentative D call TRBD1 (5 bases). Trimming left V 6 bases short and J 4 bases short, with 17 bases between. Per the germline V gene, CDR1 is SGHAT and CDR2 is FQNNGV. The CDR3 is made up of 15 amino acids. The chain's CDR3 is CASRSLAAGSDTQYF. The CDR3 DNA follows: TGTGCCAGCAGATCCCTTGCGGCAGGGTCAGATACGCAGTATTTT.

The gene calls are TRBV7-8 and TRBJ2-2, with 8 bases fitting TRBD2. From germline, CDR1 is SGHVS and CDR2 FQNEAQ. The CDR3 sequence is 16 residues long. The junction had 11 bases not matched to a gene; V was cut back by 5 bases and J by 6 bases. The CDR3 loop is CASSQGTRGFPGELFF. For the CDR3, the DNA is TGTGCCAGCAGCCAGGGGACTAGGGGGTTTCCCGGGGAGCTGTTTTTT.

The rearrangement joins TRBV7-8 to TRBJ2-7; possible D gene TRBD1, 5 bases. From germline, CDR1 is SGHVS and CDR2 FQNEAQ. The CDR3 extends over 19 amino acids. Trimming stripped 2 bases from V and 3 bases from J, with 26 bases between. Written as DNA, the CDR3 is TGTGCCAGCAGCTTACCGTCAATTGTGGGTCTAGTGCAGGGCTACGAGCAGTACTTC. It codes for CASSLPSIVGLVQGYEQYF.

This clone is classed as medium-sized. The chain links TRBV5-1 to TRBJ2-7; D is undetermined. The ends were cut back, 3 bases at V and 3 bases at J, with 10 bases in the middle. The CDR3 is 13 amino acids. Per the germline V gene, CDR1 is SGHRS and CDR2 is YFSETQ. CDR3 protein: CASSYTDGYEQYF. The CDR3, as DNA: TGCGCCAGCAGCTACACGGACGGCTACGAGCAGTACTTC.

The chain carries TRBV5-1 and TRBJ2-6; D might be TRBD1 (5 bases). V was pared by 5 bases and J by 0 bases, with 24 bases between. The CDR3 consists of 20 residues. Germline CDR1 is SGHRS and CDR2 is YFSETQ. The CDR3 spells CASSQGWLARVGSGANVLTF. In DNA form, the CDR3 reads TGCGCCAGCAGTCAAGGGTGGCTGGCCAGGGTTGGCTCTGGGGCCAACGTCCTGACTTTC.

The chain carries TRBV11-1 and TRBJ2-7, with TRBD2 identical over 7 bases. V lost 5 bases to trimming and J lost 2 bases; unmatched junction nucleotides: 6. Germline V gene data show CDR1 as SGHAT and CDR2 as FQDESV (reference sequence). This CDR3 is built from 14 residues. The CDR3 spells CASSPEGRAYEQYF. The CDR3 coding sequence is TGTGCCAGCAGCCCCGAGGGGAGGGCCTACGAGCAGTACTTC.

This sequence joins TRBV7-2 and TRBJ2-3; no firm D call. From germline, CDR1 is SGHTA and CDR2 FQGNSA. Deletions cut 1 base from V and 6 bases from J, with 5 bases between. The CDR3 loop spans 12 amino acids. The CDR3 DNA is TGTGCCAGCAGCTTAGGAAGGGATACGCAGTATTTT. Translating it yields CASSLGRDTQYF.

This chain uses TRBV7-9 with TRBJ2-1, with 7 nucleotides matching TRBD2. Trimming cost V 10 bases and J 3 bases; bases outside gene matches: 9. CDR1 and CDR2 from the germline V gene are SEHNR and FQNEAQ (reference sequence). The CDR3 loop spans 14 amino acids. The CDR3 loop reads CAITGLPSYNEQFF. For the CDR3, the DNA is TGTGCCATCACGGGACTACCGAGCTACAATGAGCAGTTCTTC.

This chain joins TRBV6-5 and TRBJ2-6; maybe TRBD1 (6 bases). The V and J ends lost 9 bases and 2 bases respectively, with 11 bases between them. Germline CDR1 MNHEY, CDR2 SVGAGI. This CDR3 spans 14 amino acids. Here the CDR3 reads CASTGSAGANVLTF. In nucleotides, the CDR3 is TGTGCCAGTACAGGGTCCGCTGGGGCCAACGTCCTGACTTTC.

For this clone: The same CDR3 can be traced to other DNA sequences in this sample. The chain employs TRBV7-2 and TRBJ1-4; D not resolved. The length of the CDR3 is 15 residues. Deletions cut 3 bases from V and 0 bases from J, with 8 bases between. CDR1 is SGHTA, CDR2 FQGNSA, per germline. The CDR3 loop is CASSFPSTTNEKLFF. In DNA form, the CDR3 reads TGTGCCAGCAGCTTTCCCAGTACAACTAATGAAAAACTGTTTTTT. Complete variable domain (other parts from reference TRBV7-2 and TRBJ1-4): GAGVSQSPSNKVTEKGKDVELRCDPISGHTALYWYRQSLGQGLEFLIYFQGNSAPDKSGLPSDRFSAERTGGSVSTLTIQRTQQEDSAVYLCASSFPSTTNEKLFFGSGTQLSVL.